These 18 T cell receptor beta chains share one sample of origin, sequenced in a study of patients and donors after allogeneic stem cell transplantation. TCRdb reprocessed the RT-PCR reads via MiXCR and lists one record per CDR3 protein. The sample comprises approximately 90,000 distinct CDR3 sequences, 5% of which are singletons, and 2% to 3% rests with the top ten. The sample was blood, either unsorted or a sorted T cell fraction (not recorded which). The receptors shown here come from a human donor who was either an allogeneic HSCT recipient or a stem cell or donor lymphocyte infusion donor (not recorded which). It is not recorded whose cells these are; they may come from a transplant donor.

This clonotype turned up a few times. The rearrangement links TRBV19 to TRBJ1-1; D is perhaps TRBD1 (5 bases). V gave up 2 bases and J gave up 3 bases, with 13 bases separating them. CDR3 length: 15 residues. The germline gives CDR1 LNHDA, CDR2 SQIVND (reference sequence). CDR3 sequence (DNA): TGTGCCAGTAGTATATACCCCGGAGGGGACACTGAAGCTTTCTTT. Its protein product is CASSIYPGGDTEAFF.

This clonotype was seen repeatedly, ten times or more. This CDR3 is CASSNRGPDTEAFF. DNA of the CDR3: TGCGCCAGCAGCAATAGGGGGCCCGACACTGAAGCTTTCTTT. The V and J genes are TRBV5-1 and TRBJ1-1, with TRBD1 identical over 7 bases. The germline V gene encodes CDR1 SGHRS and CDR2 YFSETQ. V shed 4 bases and J 3 bases; nucleotides not matched to a gene: 6. This CDR3 contains 14 residues.

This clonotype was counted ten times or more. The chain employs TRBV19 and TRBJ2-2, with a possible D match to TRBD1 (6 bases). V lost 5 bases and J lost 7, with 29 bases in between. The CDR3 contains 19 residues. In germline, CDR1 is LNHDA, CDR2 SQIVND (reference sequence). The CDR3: CASSSVVQGYYGSGGELFF. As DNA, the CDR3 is TGTGCCAGTAGTTCAGTGGTACAGGGTTATTACGGCTCGGGCGGGGAGCTGTTTTTT.

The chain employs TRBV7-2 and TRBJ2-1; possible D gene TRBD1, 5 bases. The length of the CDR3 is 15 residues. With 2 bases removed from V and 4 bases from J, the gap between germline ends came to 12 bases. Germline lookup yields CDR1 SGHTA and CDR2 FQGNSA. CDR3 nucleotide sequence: TGTGCCAGCAGCTTACTGGGCGCAGGGTACAATGAGCAGTTCTTC. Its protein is CASSLLGAGYNEQFF. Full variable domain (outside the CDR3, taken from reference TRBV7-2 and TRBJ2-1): GAGVSQSPSNKVTEKGKDVELRCDPISGHTALYWYRQSLGQGLEFLIYFQGNSAPDKSGLPSDRFSAERTGGSVSTLTIQRTQQEDSAVYLCASSLLGAGYNEQFFGPGTRLTVL.

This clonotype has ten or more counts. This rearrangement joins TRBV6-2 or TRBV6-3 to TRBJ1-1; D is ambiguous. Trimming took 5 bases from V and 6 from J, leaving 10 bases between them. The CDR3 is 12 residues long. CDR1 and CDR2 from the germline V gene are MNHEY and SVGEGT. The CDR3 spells CASSANLPEAFF. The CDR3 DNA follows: TGTGCCAGCAGTGCAAACCTCCCTGAAGCTTTCTTT.

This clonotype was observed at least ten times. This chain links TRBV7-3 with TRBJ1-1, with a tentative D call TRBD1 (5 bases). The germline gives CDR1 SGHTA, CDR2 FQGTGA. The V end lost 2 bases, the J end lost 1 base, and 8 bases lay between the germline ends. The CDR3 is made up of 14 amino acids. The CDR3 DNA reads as TGTGCCAGCAGCTTATTGGGGGGGAACACTGAAGCTTTCTTT. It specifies CASSLLGGNTEAFF.

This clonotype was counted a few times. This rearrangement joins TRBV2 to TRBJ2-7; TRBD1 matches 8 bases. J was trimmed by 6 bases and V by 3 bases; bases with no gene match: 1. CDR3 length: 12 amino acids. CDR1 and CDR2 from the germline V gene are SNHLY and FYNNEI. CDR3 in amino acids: CASSETGVEQYF. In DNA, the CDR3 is TGTGCCAGCAGTGAGACAGGGGTCGAGCAGTACTTC.

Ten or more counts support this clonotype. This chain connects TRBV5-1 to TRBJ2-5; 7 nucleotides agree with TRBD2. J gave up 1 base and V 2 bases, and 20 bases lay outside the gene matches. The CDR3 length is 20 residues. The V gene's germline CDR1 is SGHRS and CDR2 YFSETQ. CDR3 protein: CASSLGQRGRGTTPQETQYF. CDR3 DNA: TGCGCCAGCAGCTTAGGCCAGCGTGGCCGGGGGACTACCCCCCAAGAGACCCAGTACTTC.

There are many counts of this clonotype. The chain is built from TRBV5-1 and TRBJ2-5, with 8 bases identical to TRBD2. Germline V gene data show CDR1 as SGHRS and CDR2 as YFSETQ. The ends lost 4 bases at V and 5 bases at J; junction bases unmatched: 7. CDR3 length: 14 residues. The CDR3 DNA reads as TGCGCCAGCAGCCCGGGGGGGGAAAAGGAGACCCAGTACTTC. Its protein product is CASSPGGEKETQYF. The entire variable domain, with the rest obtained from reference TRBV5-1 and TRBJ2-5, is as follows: KAGVTQTPRYLIKTRGQQVTLSCSPISGHRSVSWYQQTPGQGLQFLFEYFSETQRNKGNFPGRFSGRQFSNSRSEMNVSTLELGDSALYLCASSPGGEKETQYFGPGTRLLVL.

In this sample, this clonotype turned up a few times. The CDR3 loop reads CASSLGQGRAGTF. CDR3 sequence (DNA): TGTGCCAGCAGCTTAGGGCAGGGAAGGGCCGGCACCTTC. The chain joins TRBV11-2 to TRBJ1-2, with a tentative D call TRBD1 (5 bases). V was clipped by 1 base and J by 13 bases, with 16 bases between them. The CDR3 length is 13 residues. The germline V gene has CDR1 SGHAT and CDR2 FQNNGV.

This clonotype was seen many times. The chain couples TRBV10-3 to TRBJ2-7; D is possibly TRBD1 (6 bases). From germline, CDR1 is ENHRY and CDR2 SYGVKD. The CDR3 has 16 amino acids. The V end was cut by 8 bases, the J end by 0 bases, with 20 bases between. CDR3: CAIGGAGPSVSYEQYF. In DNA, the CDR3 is TGTGCCATCGGGGGCGCAGGGCCGTCCGTCTCCTACGAGCAGTACTTC.

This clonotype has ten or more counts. The CDR3, as DNA: TGCAGTGCTAGAGCGAGAGGTCTTGGTAGTGAGCAGTTCTTC. The encoded protein is CSARARGLGSEQFF. J is TRBJ2-1 and V is TRBV20-1; unclear D gene. The CDR3 spans 14 residues. Looked up from germline, CDR1 is DFQATT and CDR2 is SNEGSKA (reference sequence). V shed 1 base and J shed 9 bases, with 16 bases lying between them.

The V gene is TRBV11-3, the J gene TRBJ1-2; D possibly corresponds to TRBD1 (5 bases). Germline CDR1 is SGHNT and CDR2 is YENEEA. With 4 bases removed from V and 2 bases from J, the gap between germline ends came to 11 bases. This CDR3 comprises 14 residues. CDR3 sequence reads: CASSWGGTNYGYTF. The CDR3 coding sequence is TGTGCCAGCAGCTGGGGGGGAACGAACTATGGCTACACCTTC.

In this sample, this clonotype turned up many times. CDR3: CASSRSGRYNEQFF. CDR3 nucleotide sequence: TGTGCCAGCAGCCGAAGCGGGAGGTACAATGAGCAGTTCTTC. This sequence joins TRBV14 and TRBJ2-1; TRBD2 aligns across 9 bases. The length of the CDR3 is 14 residues. V lost 4 bases and J lost 4; bases outside the gene matches: 2. Germline assignment: CDR1 SGHDN and CDR2 FVKESK. The full variable domain, completed using reference TRBV14 and TRBJ2-1, is EAGVTQFPSHSVIEKGQTVTLRCDPISGHDNLYWYRRVMGKEIKFLLHFVKESKQDESGMPNNRFLAERTGGTYSTLKVQPAELEDSGVYFCASSRSGRYNEQFFGPGTRLTVL.

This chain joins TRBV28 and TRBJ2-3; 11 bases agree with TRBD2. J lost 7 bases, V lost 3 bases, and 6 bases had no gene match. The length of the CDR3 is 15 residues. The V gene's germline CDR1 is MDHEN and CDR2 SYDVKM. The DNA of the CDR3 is TGTGCCAGCAGTTTGACTAGCGGGGCCACCCATACGCAGTATTTT. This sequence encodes CASSLTSGATHTQYF.

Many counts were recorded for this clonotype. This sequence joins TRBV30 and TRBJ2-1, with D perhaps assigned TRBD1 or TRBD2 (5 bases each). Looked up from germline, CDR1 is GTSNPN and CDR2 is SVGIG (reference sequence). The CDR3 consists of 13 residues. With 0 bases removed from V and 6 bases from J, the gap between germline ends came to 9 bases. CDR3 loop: CAWSVPGLNEQFF. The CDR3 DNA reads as TGTGCCTGGAGTGTACCGGGGCTCAATGAGCAGTTCTTC.

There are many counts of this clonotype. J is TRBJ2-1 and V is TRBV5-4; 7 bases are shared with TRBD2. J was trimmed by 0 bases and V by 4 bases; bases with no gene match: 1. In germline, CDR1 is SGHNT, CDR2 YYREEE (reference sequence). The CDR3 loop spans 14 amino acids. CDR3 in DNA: TGTGCCAGCAGCCGCGGGGGCTCCTACAATGAGCAGTTCTTC. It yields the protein CASSRGGSYNEQFF.

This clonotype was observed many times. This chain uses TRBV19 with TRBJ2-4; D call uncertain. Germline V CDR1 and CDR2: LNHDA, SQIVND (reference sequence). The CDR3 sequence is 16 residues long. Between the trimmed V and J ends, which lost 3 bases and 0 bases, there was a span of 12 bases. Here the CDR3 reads CASSMPRNLAKNIQYF. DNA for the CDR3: TGTGCCAGTAGTATGCCCAGGAATCTAGCCAAAAACATTCAGTACTTC.